What follows are 27 T cell receptor beta chains derived from one specimen sequenced in a study of cytomegalovirus exposure and HLA in healthy donors. Primers included in the PCR were 60 Vbeta and 13 Jbeta primers. The repertoire was sequenced with immunoSEQ multiplex PCR; TCRdb's copy has only in-frame clones and lacks some. The sample lists 130,000 to 150,000 clones, roughly 76% occurring once. The specimen sequenced was PBMCs. Receptor source: a human donor in good health.

V gene TRBV6-6 combines with J gene TRBJ2-5; D unresolved. The CDR3 is 12 residues long. CDR1 and CDR2 (germline): MNHNY, SVGAGI (reference sequence). Trimming cost V 2 bases and J 7 bases, with 8 bases left between them. Written as DNA, the CDR3 is TGTGCCAGCAGTTACCAAGGCGGGACCCAGTACTTC. This translates into CASSYQGGTQYF.

This clone was detected once. The chain uses TRBV21-1 and TRBJ2-1; the DNA was not compared with TRBD2, the D call given in the table. TRBV21-1 is an annotated pseudogene. The CDR3 has 16 amino acids. The CDR3 nucleotides are TGTGCCACCCAGCCCCTTGGGGGGGGCCGTTACAATGAGCAGTTCTTC. Translating gives CATQPLGGGRYNEQFF.

This chain uses TRBV2 with TRBJ1-2, with D tentatively TRBD1 (5 bases). V lost 4 bases and J 7 bases, leaving 16 bases between the germline ends. Germline V gives CDR1 SNHLY, CDR2 FYNNEI. This CDR3 comprises 14 residues. The CDR3 DNA reads TGTGCCAGCAGTGTTGGGACGGCGGGAGGTGGCTACACCTTC. It encodes CASSVGTAGGGYTF.

This chain connects TRBV5-4 to TRBJ2-2, with TRBD1 matching 8 bases. The CDR3 loop spans 15 amino acids. The junction had 8 bases not matched to a gene; V was cut back by 3 bases and J by 7 bases. The V gene's germline CDR1 is SGHNT and CDR2 YYREEE (reference sequence). CDR3 loop: CASSYSAGGHGELFF. The DNA of the CDR3 is TGTGCCAGCAGCTATTCTGCAGGGGGCCACGGGGAGCTGTTTTTT.

The chain employs TRBV5-1 and TRBJ2-7; 13 nucleotides agree with TRBD2. The CDR3 spans 14 residues. With 4 bases clipped from V and 11 bases from J, the junction kept 9 bases outside the gene matches. Per germline, CDR1 SGHRS and CDR2 YFSETQ. The CDR3 DNA reads as TGCGCCAGCAGCATCGGACTAGCGGGAGTTCGCAAGTACTTC. Translating it yields CASSIGLAGVRKYF.

This sequence joins TRBV6-5 and TRBJ2-5, with TRBD1 matching over 9 bases. CDR1 and CDR2 from the germline V gene are MNHEY and SVGAGI. The CDR3 runs 14 residues. Germline trimming cut 2 bases from V and 5 bases from J; bases unmatched to any gene: 3. CDR3 residues: CASSYETGGETQYF. CDR3 DNA: TGTGCCAGCAGTTACGAGACAGGGGGGGAGACCCAGTACTTC.

The V and J genes are TRBV11-3 and TRBJ2-7; no clear D. There are 14 residues in the CDR3. Germline V gives CDR1 SGHNT, CDR2 YENEEA. Trimming pared 3 bases from V and 4 bases from J, leaving 13 bases between. Here the CDR3 reads CASSFQREPYEQYF. Here the CDR3 DNA reads TGTGCCAGCAGCTTTCAAAGAGAACCTTACGAGCAGTACTTC.

The chain is built from TRBV10-3 and TRBJ2-3; 11 bases are a match to TRBD2. This CDR3 contains 15 residues. Germline V CDR1 and CDR2: ENHRY, SYGVKD. The junction had 6 bases not matched to a gene; V was cut back by 8 bases and J by 2 bases. This chain's CDR3 is CAIGKGLAVTDTQYF. CDR3 in DNA: TGTGCCATCGGGAAGGGACTAGCGGTCACAGATACGCAGTATTTT.

The V and J genes are TRBV27 and TRBJ2-3; D possibly corresponds to TRBD2 (5 bases). The V end lost 5 bases, the J end lost 5 bases, and 11 bases lay between the germline ends. The CDR3 runs 13 residues. Germline V gives CDR1 MNHEY, CDR2 SMNVEV (reference sequence). The CDR3 spells CASSPYAGDTQYF. In DNA, the CDR3 is TGTGCCAGCAGTCCCTATGCGGGAGATACGCAGTATTTT.

The CDR3 bases are TGTGCCAGCAGCTTACGGGGGGCAAGCTACGAGCAGTACTTC. It is translated as CASSLRGASYEQYF. This sequence joins TRBV11-2 and TRBJ2-7; D is possibly TRBD2 (7 bases). This CDR3 is 14 amino acids long. Germline CDR1 is SGHAT and CDR2 is FQNNGV. Trimming removed 2 bases at V and 3 bases at J, with 11 bases between. Full variable domain (missing parts from reference TRBV11-2 and TRBJ2-7): EAGVAQSPRYKIIEKRQSVAFWCNPISGHATLYWYQQILGQGPKLLIQFQNNGVVDDSQLPKDRFSAERLKGVDSTLKIQPAKLEDSAVYLCASSLRGASYEQYFGPGTRLTVT.

This rearrangement joins TRBV6-6 to TRBJ2-1; the match to TRBD1 covers 7 bases. Germline trimming cut 4 bases from V and 1 base from J; bases unmatched to any gene: 4. Germline V gene sequence: CDR1 MNHNY, CDR2 SVGAGI (reference sequence). CDR3 length: 15 residues. CDR3 coding DNA: TGTGCCAGCAGTTTCCGGGACAGATCCTACAATGAGCAGTTCTTC. As protein: CASSFRDRSYNEQFF.

The chain is built from TRBV6-5 and TRBJ1-2; 10 positions agree with TRBD1. CDR3 length: 14 residues. The trim removed 6 bases at V and 4 bases at J, leaving 5 bases unmatched. Germline CDR1 MNHEY, CDR2 SVGAGI. DNA of the CDR3: TGTGCCAGCAGAGGGACAGGGGCCTCCTATGGCTACACCTTC. Encoded protein: CASRGTGASYGYTF.

The rearrangement links TRBV5-6 to TRBJ2-7; 7 bases agree with TRBD1. In germline, CDR1 is SGHDT, CDR2 YYEEEE. V lost 4 bases, J lost 4 bases, and 11 bases stayed unmatched. The CDR3 has 15 amino acids. The CDR3 nucleotides are TGTGCCAGCAGCCCAAACAGGGGTCTTAGGTACGAGCAGTACTTC. Translating it yields CASSPNRGLRYEQYF.

V usage is TRBV7-6 and J usage is TRBJ2-1; 7 bases fit TRBD1. Germline lookup yields CDR1 SGHVS and CDR2 FNYEAQ. V gave up 5 bases and J gave up 8 bases; unmatched junction bases: 9. The CDR3 has 14 amino acids. CDR3 in amino acids: CASSIGQVWDEQFF. CDR3 sequence (DNA): TGTGCCAGCAGCATCGGACAGGTATGGGATGAGCAGTTCTTC.

CDR3 region: CASSQDSGRETQYF. CDR3 sequence (DNA): TGCGCCAGCAGCCAAGATTCGGGGAGAGAGACCCAGTACTTC. This chain uses TRBV4-1 with TRBJ2-5, with D tentatively TRBD2 (5 bases). The V and J ends lost 0 bases and 4 bases respectively, with 9 bases between them. The germline V gene encodes CDR1 MGHRA and CDR2 YSYEKL. The CDR3 has 14 amino acids.

This chain connects TRBV2 to TRBJ2-2; D perhaps matches TRBD1 (6 bases). Trimming took off 2 bases at V and 0 bases at J, with 10 bases between the two ends. Per the germline V gene, CDR1 is SNHLY and CDR2 is FYNNEI. This CDR3 is built from 16 residues. The CDR3 protein is CASSEYRVANTGELFF. CDR3 bases: TGTGCCAGCAGTGAATACAGGGTTGCGAACACCGGGGAGCTGTTTTTT.

The chain has TRBV12-5 and TRBJ2-2, with 8 bases matching TRBD1. CDR1 is LGHNT, CDR2 FRNRAP, per germline. The CDR3 runs 15 residues. V dropped 5 bases and J dropped 4; count of bases not matched to a gene: 6. The CDR3 here is CASGRQGYGTGELFF. The CDR3 bases are TGTGCTAGTGGTAGACAGGGGTATGGCACCGGGGAGCTGTTTTTT.

The gene calls are TRBV4-1 and TRBJ2-3; 7 positions agree with TRBD2. Germline V lookup: CDR1 MGHRA, CDR2 YSYEKL. CDR3 length: 16 amino acids. V gave up 1 base and J gave up 2 bases; unmatched junction bases: 6. This chain's CDR3 is CASSQVTGGLTDTQYF. In DNA form, the CDR3 reads TGCGCCAGCAGCCAAGTCACGGGAGGCCTCACAGATACGCAGTATTTT.

This chain uses TRBV5-1 with TRBJ2-5, with a weak D call TRBD2 (5 bases). The assigned J gene may be wrong: the sequence end matches TRBJ2-7 better. Germline CDR1 is SGHRS and CDR2 is YFSETQ. The CDR3 is made up of 14 amino acids. The CDR3 DNA sequence: TGCGCCAGCAGCTCCCTCGGGGTTCCCTACGAGCAGTACTTC. This codes for CASSSLGVPYEQYF.

This chain joins TRBV9 and TRBJ2-7, with 7 bases that match TRBD2. The CDR3 contains 14 residues. The trim removed 4 bases at V and 1 base at J, leaving 5 bases unmatched. Germline lookup yields CDR1 SGDLS and CDR2 YYNGEE. The CDR3 region has the DNA TGTGCCAGCAGCCCTAGGACTAGTTCCTACGAGCAGTACTTC. Its protein product is CASSPRTSSYEQYF.

The genes are TRBV5-4 and TRBJ2-7; 13 positions match TRBD2. The V segment lost 4 bases and the J segment 2 bases; nucleotides outside the gene matches: 12. Germline V gene lookup returns CDR1 SGHNT and CDR2 YYREEE (reference sequence). The CDR3 loop spans 18 amino acids. The CDR3 bases are TGTGCCAGCAGCCGAAAAATTGGGACTAGCGGGAATCCCTACGAGCAGTACTTC. Protein sequence: CASSRKIGTSGNPYEQYF.

In its sample, this clone was seen once. V gene TRBV27 combines with J gene TRBJ2-1; 9 nucleotides agree with TRBD2. The CDR3 loop spans 17 amino acids. The ends lost 8 bases at V and 0 bases at J; junction bases unmatched: 11. Germline assignment: CDR1 MNHEY and CDR2 SMNVEV (reference sequence). CDR3 residues: CASSTASGASSYNEQFF. The CDR3 DNA sequence: TGTGCCAGCTCAACCGCTAGCGGGGCAAGCTCCTACAATGAGCAGTTCTTC.

Here the CDR3 reads CASSLTAQFF. The CDR3 coding sequence is TGTGCCAGCAGCTTGACTGCTCAGTTCTTC. The V call is TRBV7-9, the J call TRBJ2-1, with D hard to call. This CDR3 is built from 10 residues. The V gene's germline CDR1 is SEHNR and CDR2 FQNEAQ (reference sequence). With 3 bases removed from V and 13 bases from J, the gap between germline ends came to 7 bases.

This clone was counted once. This chain uses TRBV4-1 with TRBJ2-5, with TRBD1 identical over 7 bases. Germline V gene sequence: CDR1 MGHRA, CDR2 YSYEKL. Trimming cost V 1 base and J 6 bases; bases outside gene matches: 11. The CDR3 length is 16 residues. CDR3 in DNA: TGCGCCAGCAGCCAAGGGGACAGATATGAGGAACAGACCCAGTACTTC. Protein product: CASSQGDRYEEQTQYF.

In nucleotides, the CDR3 is TGTGCCAGCCATTCGTCGGGGAACACCATATATTTT. Its protein product is CASHSSGNTIYF. The V and J genes are TRBV6-1 and TRBJ1-3; no definite D call. CDR3 length: 12 amino acids. The germline V gene encodes CDR1 MNHNS and CDR2 SASEGT. With 8 bases removed from V and 7 bases from J, the gap between germline ends came to 12 bases.

In this sample, this clone turned up a few times. This chain links TRBV5-1 with TRBJ2-3, with TRBD2 as a possible D gene (5 bases). The germline V gene has CDR1 SGHRS and CDR2 YFSETQ. This CDR3 region has 16 residues. The V end was cut by 0 bases, the J end by 3 bases, with 14 bases between. CDR3 amino acids: CASSLGAGMMTDTQYF. The CDR3 DNA reads as TGCGCCAGCAGCTTGGGGGCGGGTATGATGACAGATACGCAGTATTTT.

The rearrangement uses TRBV5-4 and TRBJ2-7; the match to TRBD2 covers 14 bases. From germline, CDR1 is SGHNT and CDR2 YYREEE (reference sequence). V trimming: 4 bases; J trimming: 4 bases; junction bases outside the gene matches: 7. The CDR3 is 16 residues long. CDR3 amino acids: CASSTGTSGSKYEQYF. The DNA for the CDR3 is TGTGCCAGCAGCACCGGGACTAGCGGGAGCAAGTACGAGCAGTACTTC. Complete variable domain (other parts from reference TRBV5-4 and TRBJ2-7): ETGVTQSPTHLIKTRGQQVTLRCSSQSGHNTVSWYQQALGQGPQFIFQYYREEENGRGNFPPRFSGLQFPNYSSELNVNALELDDSALYLCASSTGTSGSKYEQYFGPGTRLTVT.